This entry is about one TCR beta chain. Measured with immunoSEQ multiplex PCR; TCRdb has only the in-frame clones, and not every one. The sample records 200,000 to 250,000 clones, around 80% being singletons. The data derive from a study of blood T cell repertoires in COVID-19. Study-wide context: Sources were T cells, B-cell-depleted T cells, or PBMCs; the material itself was cDNA or gDNA.

V lost 4 bases and J lost 1; bases outside the gene matches: 7. Per the germline V gene, CDR1 is SNHLY and CDR2 is FYNNEI. The CDR3 covers 16 residues. Residents of about two dozen US areas, aged roughly 18 to 90 years, made up the participants. Material for sequencing was PBMCs or T cells enriched from blood (not recorded which). This receptor was taken from a man aged 60-69 years who had recovered from COVID-19. The chain carries TRBV2 and TRBJ1-1; the match to TRBD1 covers 9 bases. The CDR3 DNA follows: TGTGCCAGCAGTGCGAGAGGGACAGGGAAGAACACTGAAGCTTTCTTT. It translates to CASSARGTGKNTEAFF.